Listed below are T cell receptor beta chains from one sample, sequenced in a study of blood T cell repertoires in COVID-19. Data came from immunoSEQ multiplex PCR; TCRdb stores just in-frame clones and leaves some out. Found here are fewer than 200,000 clones, 70% to 90% of them singletons; the top ten hold about 2.6%. Material: peripheral blood. The receptors here all came from a man aged 35 to 55 with active or convalescent COVID-19. CDR3s include the opening cysteine and the closing phenylalanine or tryptophan. A D gene is named only where the DNA matches it firmly. The size of a clone is reported for some rows only, either as once, few or many, or as a class for expanded clones.

TRBV28	TRBJ2-1	.	.	CASSFGLVREQFF	TGTGCCAGCAGTTTTGGACTCGTCAGGGAGCAGTTCTTC
TRBV7-3	TRBJ1-2	.	TRBD1	CASSPGQGADYGYTF	TGTGCCAGCAGCCCGGGACAGGGGGCGGACTATGGCTACACCTTC
TRBV7-2	TRBJ2-7	few	TRBD1	CASSPDRGRYEQYF	TGTGCCAGCAGCCCGGACAGGGGTCGCTACGAGCAGTACTTC
TRBV11-3	TRBJ2-7	.	TRBD1	CASSLGFGTGSYEQYF	TGTGCCAGCAGCTTAGGGTTCGGGACAGGGTCCTACGAGCAGTACTTC
TRBV3-1/TRBV3-2	TRBJ1-1	.	TRBD1	CASSRQGPGTEAFF	TGTGCCAGCAGTCGACAGGGACCGGGCACTGAAGCTTTCTTT
TRBV18	TRBJ2-1	.	.	CASSPPRRGALHNEQFF	TGTGCCAGCTCACCACCCAGGAGGGGTGCTCTCCACAATGAGCAGTTCTTC
TRBV7-9	TRBJ1-2	.	.	CASSLDSWYGYTF	TGTGCCAGCAGCTTAGACAGTTGGTATGGCTACACCTTC
TRBV3-1/TRBV3-2	TRBJ2-7	.	.	CASSLSGSTYEQYF	TGTGCCAGCAGCCTTTCCGGGAGTACCTACGAGCAGTACTTC
TRBV15	TRBJ1-2	.	TRBD1	CATSGYGQGWGYGYTF	TGTGCCACCAGCGGCTACGGACAGGGGTGGGGCTATGGCTACACCTTC
TRBV28	TRBJ2-1	.	.	CASSWGEYNEQFF	TGTGCCAGCAGTTGGGGGGAGTACAATGAGCAGTTCTTC
TRBV7-9	TRBJ2-4	.	.	CASSLARAKNIQYF	TGTGCCAGCAGCTTAGCTCGAGCCAAAAACATTCAGTACTTC
TRBV30	TRBJ1-4	.	.	CAWSVGVGEKLFF	TGTGCCTGGAGTGTAGGAGTTGGGGAAAAACTGTTTTTT
TRBV6-1	TRBJ2-7	.	.	CASSEERRRQYF	TGTGCCAGCAGTGAGGAGAGGAGGCGGCAGTACTTC
TRBV15	TRBJ1-1	.	TRBD1	CATSRGGFRQGNTEAFF	TGTGCCACCAGCAGAGGCGGTTTCCGACAGGGGAACACTGAAGCTTTCTTT
TRBV11-3	TRBJ2-7	.	TRBD2	CASSLERGGQPATYEQYF	TGTGCCAGCAGCTTAGAGCGGGGGGGACAGCCCGCAACCTACGAGCAGTACTTC
TRBV5-1	TRBJ1-6	.	TRBD1	CASSGGTGVDSPLHF	TGCGCCAGCAGCGGCGGGACAGGGGTGGATTCACCCCTCCACTTT
TRBV6-6	TRBJ1-1	.	TRBD1	CASGRQGFTEAFF	TGTGCCAGCGGCAGACAGGGTTTCACTGAAGCTTTCTTT